The 22 T cell receptor beta chains in this list originate from one sample, sequenced in a study of Ad26.COV2.S vaccination and SARS-CoV-2 variants. Treatment denoted: some 20 received Ad26.COV2.S at low or high dose, single or two shots; about 5 received placebo; per-sample allocation not given. Sampling occurred on day 63 after the first vaccine or placebo injection. This table comes from immunoSEQ multiplex PCR, and its TCRdb copy is limited to in-frame clones, with some not included. The sample lists about 400,000 clones, approximately 89% occurring once. Sequenced here: peripheral blood, sampled in a trial of Ad26.COV2.S vaccine versus placebo. These receptors all come from a person between 18 and 60 years old who received the Ad26.COV2.S COVID-19 vaccine or a placebo.

V and J are TRBV7-8 and TRBJ2-6, with 7 bases identical to TRBD1. The CDR3 length is 18 residues. V gave up 5 bases and J gave up 0 bases; unmatched junction bases: 10. CDR1 is SGHVS and CDR2 is FQNEAQ in the germline V gene. CDR3 DNA sequence: TGTGCCAGCAGCAGACGAACAGGGGCAGGCTCTGGGGCCAACGTCCTGACTTTC. Protein sequence: CASSRRTGAGSGANVLTF.

The chain recombines TRBV25-1 with TRBJ2-7, with 9 bases identical to TRBD2. The CDR3 has 15 residues. Per the germline V gene, CDR1 is MGHDK and CDR2 is SYGVNS. Trimming took 2 bases from V and 3 from J; bases not matched to a gene: 5. CDR3: CASSETGTSIYEQYF. The CDR3 DNA follows: TGTGCCAGCAGTGAAACCGGGACTAGCATCTACGAGCAGTACTTC.

V gene TRBV6-5 combines with J gene TRBJ1-1, with D tentatively TRBD1 (6 bases). The V gene lost 2 bases and the J gene lost 3 bases, with 10 bases spanning the gap. Germline V gene lookup returns CDR1 MNHEY and CDR2 SVGAGI. The CDR3 is 14 amino acids. The CDR3 loop reads CASSYGQRYTEAFF. CDR3 nucleotide sequence: TGTGCCAGCAGTTACGGACAGAGGTACACTGAAGCTTTCTTT.

The chain employs TRBV28 and TRBJ2-1, with D tentatively TRBD2 (7 bases). Germline V CDR1 and CDR2: MDHEN, SYDVKM. The CDR3 has 11 amino acids. The CDR3 here is CAGGGSREQFF. CDR3 sequence (DNA): TGTGCGGGGGGCGGGAGTCGTGAGCAGTTCTTC. Full variable domain (missing parts from reference TRBV28 and TRBJ2-1): DVKVTQSSRYLVKRTGEKVFLECVQDMDHENMFWYRQDPGLGLRLIYFSYDVKMKEKGDIPEGYSVSREKKERFSLILESASTNQTSMYLCAGGGSREQFFGPGTRLTVL.

The chain combines TRBV28 with TRBJ1-6; unclear D gene. Germline loops: CDR1 MDHEN, CDR2 SYDVKM. The length of the CDR3 is 15 residues. V was cut by 10 bases and J by 6 bases, with 19 bases left in between. The CDR3 DNA reads as TGTGCCACCCTGGGAACCAGGAGCGGTAATTCACCCCTCCACTTT. Translated, it gives CATLGTRSGNSPLHF.

V and J are TRBV5-6 and TRBJ2-1; D unclear. Germline lookup yields CDR1 SGHDT and CDR2 YYEEEE. There are 12 residues in the CDR3. V lost 3 bases and J 5 bases, leaving 6 bases between the germline ends. The DNA for the CDR3 is TGTGCCAGCAGCTATTCAAACAATGAGCAGTTCTTC. This translates into CASSYSNNEQFF.

The CDR3 here is CASSPATTSYEQYF. Here the CDR3 DNA reads TGCGCCAGCAGCCCTGCTACCACCTCCTACGAGCAGTACTTC. The rearrangement uses TRBV5-1 and TRBJ2-7; no definite D call. The V end lost 4 bases, the J end lost 0 bases, and 11 bases lay between the germline ends. The CDR3 sequence is 14 residues long. Germline loops: CDR1 SGHRS, CDR2 YFSETQ.

This rearrangement joins TRBV12-3 or TRBV12-4 to TRBJ2-1; D ambiguous. This CDR3 has 12 residues. V dropped 6 bases and J dropped 10 bases, with 13 bases sitting between them. CDR3 in amino acids: CASSLSWREQFF. As DNA, the CDR3 is TGTGCCAGCAGCCTTTCCTGGCGGGAGCAGTTCTTC.

This chain uses TRBV7-2 with TRBJ2-7, with D possibly being TRBD1 (6 bases). This CDR3 has 13 residues. Germline V gene data show CDR1 as SGHTA and CDR2 as FQGNSA. The V gene lost 3 bases and the J gene lost 5 bases, with 11 bases spanning the gap. CDR3 amino acids: CASSFRQVDEQYF. The CDR3 DNA follows: TGTGCCAGCAGCTTCCGACAGGTGGACGAGCAGTACTTC.

This clone was recorded many times. This sample also contains other DNA sequences that code for the same CDR3. The chain links TRBV28 to TRBJ1-2; 10 bases align to TRBD1. CDR1 and CDR2 (germline): MDHEN, SYDVKM. CDR3 size: 14 residues. Trimming took 6 bases from V and 4 from J; bases not matched to a gene: 5. The CDR3 region is CASRPGQGIYGYTF. CDR3 DNA sequence: TGTGCCAGCAGGCCGGGACAGGGGATCTATGGCTACACCTTC.

The chain links TRBV19 to TRBJ1-2, with D possibly matching TRBD1 (5 bases). With 1 base removed from V and 4 bases from J, the gap between germline ends came to 13 bases. The CDR3 contains 15 residues. Germline V lookup: CDR1 LNHDA, CDR2 SQIVND (reference sequence). The CDR3 protein is CASSIGIGGSYGYTF. CDR3 sequence (DNA): TGTGCCAGTAGTATAGGGATTGGGGGGTCCTATGGCTACACCTTC.

The rearrangement joins TRBV9 to TRBJ1-1; TRBD1 might be the D (5 bases). Trimming took 2 bases from V and 3 from J, leaving 17 bases between them. The CDR3 is 16 amino acids. Looked up from germline, CDR1 is SGDLS and CDR2 is YYNGEE. The CDR3 nucleotides read TGTGCCAGCAGCGTGGGTCCGTCGGACACTCACACTGAAGCTTTCTTT. It encodes CASSVGPSDTHTEAFF.

The rearrangement uses TRBV19 and TRBJ2-4; 7 bases are a match to TRBD2. Germline CDR1 reads LNHDA; CDR2 reads SQIVND (reference sequence). Unmatched junction bases numbered 10, after V lost 3 bases and J lost 11 bases. The CDR3 is 14 residues long. The CDR3 protein is CASSIALGEGLQYF. In nucleotides, the CDR3 is TGTGCCAGTAGTATCGCCCTGGGGGAGGGCCTTCAGTACTTC.

The chain employs TRBV7-2 and TRBJ2-5; TRBD2 matches 11 bases. After removal of 1 base from V and 4 bases from J, the junction contained 11 bases not matched to a gene. Looked up from germline, CDR1 is SGHTA and CDR2 is FQGNSA. The CDR3 consists of 18 residues. The chain's CDR3 is CASSLGALAGGIGETQYF. As DNA, the CDR3 is TGTGCCAGCAGCTTAGGCGCGTTAGCGGGAGGGATCGGAGAGACCCAGTACTTC.

The J gene is TRBJ1-5, the V gene TRBV27; no clear D. The germline V gene encodes CDR1 MNHEY and CDR2 SMNVEV (reference sequence). Trimming left V 7 bases short and J 6 bases short, with 10 bases between. This CDR3 has 12 amino acids. The CDR3 DNA is TGTGCCAGCAAAGGGAGGGCTCAGCCCCAGCATTTT. Amino acids: CASKGRAQPQHF.

The chain is built from TRBV7-9 and TRBJ1-2, with no clear D. Germline loops: CDR1 SEHNR, CDR2 FQNEAQ (reference sequence). The CDR3 has 13 residues. Trimming took off 1 base at V and 4 bases at J, with 7 bases between the two ends. This CDR3 is CASSLGRSYGYTF. The DNA for the CDR3 is TGTGCCAGCAGCTTAGGTCGCAGCTATGGCTACACCTTC.

The V and J genes are TRBV11-3 and TRBJ1-1, with D tentatively TRBD1 (6 bases). CDR1 SGHNT and CDR2 YENEEA come from the germline V gene. This CDR3 has 15 residues. V dropped 5 bases and J dropped 2 bases, with 15 bases sitting between them. CDR3 DNA sequence: TGTGCCAGCAGCCCTTGGGCGGACAGCAACACTGAAGCTTTCTTT. Residues: CASSPWADSNTEAFF.

The count of this clone is one. V usage is TRBV29-1 and J usage is TRBJ2-3, with 13 bases aligning to TRBD2. The CDR3 contains 13 residues. Germline V lookup: CDR1 SQVTM, CDR2 ANQGSEA. J gave up 5 bases and V 7 bases, and 3 bases lay outside the gene matches. CDR3 in DNA: TGCAGCGCCACTAGCGGGAGGGGAGATACGCAGTATTTT. Translation gives CSATSGRGDTQYF.

V is TRBV7-9 and J is TRBJ1-1; 7 nucleotides align to TRBD1. V shed 2 bases, J shed 0 bases, and the junction held 6 bases outside the gene matches. The CDR3 has 16 amino acids. Germline CDR1 SEHNR, CDR2 FQNEAQ (reference sequence). CDR3 sequence: CASSLLPTGVNTEAFF. The CDR3 nucleotides read TGTGCCAGCAGCTTACTCCCCACAGGGGTGAACACTGAAGCTTTCTTT.

The CDR3 DNA is TGCGCCAGCAGCCAAGGGGGAGACACCGGGGAGCTGTTTTTT. Protein sequence: CASSQGGDTGELFF. This chain uses TRBV4-1 with TRBJ2-2, with D possibly being TRBD2 (5 bases). The germline V and J ends were trimmed by 1 base and 3 bases, with 6 bases remaining between them. The CDR3 is 14 residues long. Germline assignment: CDR1 MGHRA and CDR2 YSYEKL.

The genes are TRBV30 and TRBJ1-2, with D unresolved. This CDR3 has 17 amino acids. V shed 5 bases and J shed 2 bases, with 24 bases lying between them. The V gene's germline CDR1 is GTSNPN and CDR2 SVGIG (reference sequence). The CDR3 region is CAWDGVRGGRANYGYTF. CDR3 DNA sequence: TGTGCCTGGGACGGGGTTCGGGGAGGGCGCGCGAACTATGGCTACACCTTC.

The rearrangement links TRBV19 to TRBJ2-2; D is unresolved. CDR3 length: 11 amino acids. Germline CDR1 and CDR2: LNHDA and SQIVND (reference sequence). V gave up 7 bases and J gave up 5 bases, with 5 bases separating them. The CDR3 sequence is CASTQTGELFF. For the CDR3, the DNA is TGTGCCAGTACCCAAACCGGGGAGCTGTTTTTT. Complete variable domain (other parts from reference TRBV19 and TRBJ2-2): DGGITQSPKYLFRKEGQNVTLSCEQNLNHDAMYWYRQDPGQGLRLIYYSQIVNDFQKGDIAEGYSVSREKKESFPLTVTSAQKNPTAFYLCASTQTGELFFGEGSRLTVL.